The entry below gives a single TCR beta chain sequence along with its context. As yet, its antigen is unknown. This record belongs to a study of Ad26.COV2.S vaccination and SARS-CoV-2 variants. Germline lookup yields CDR1 SGHNT and CDR2 YYREEE (reference sequence). The CDR3 runs to 14 residues. Losses at the gene ends were 4 bases for V and 2 bases for J; bases not matched to a gene: 2. Study outcomes and limitations: It was found that vaccine and placebo recipients had similar non-spike TCR breadth.

Assay used: immunoSEQ multiplex PCR; TCRdb lists only in-frame clones, some missing. The sample holds 300,000 to 450,000 clones; approximately 90% are singletons and the top ten take under 4%. V gene TRBV5-4 combines with J gene TRBJ1-2; TRBD1 matches 10 bases. Sequencing used peripheral blood, obtained after recovery from COVID-19. The receptor was derived from a human donor who had recovered from COVID-19. CDR3 sequence: CASSVDRGNYGYTF. CDR3 nucleotides: TGTGCCAGCAGCGTGGACAGGGGGAACTATGGCTACACCTTC. The whole variable domain, filled in from reference TRBV5-4 and TRBJ1-2, reads ETGVTQSPTHLIKTRGQQVTLRCSSQSGHNTVSWYQQALGQGPQFIFQYYREEENGRGNFPPRFSGLQFPNYSSELNVNALELDDSALYLCASSVDRGNYGYTFGSGTRLTVV.